This T cell receptor beta chain was documented in a study of T cell responses to AZD1222 COVID-19 vaccine. Broader study findings: There were mostly white British donors and more females than males, and clonal diversity was possibly underestimated. The study found Spike-specific TCR breadth and depth rose after two AZD1222 doses. Vaccine-related CD4 TCRs covered spike, predominating at 160-218 and 743-854. Seropositivity was recorded at baseline in only a handful of AZD1222 recipients.

To note about this clone: What it binds is unknown.

TCRdb keeps only in-frame clones here, not all; method: immunoSEQ multiplex PCR. This sample has around 80,000 clones, with nearly 90% found just once. V shed 0 bases, J shed 5 bases, and the junction held 7 bases outside the gene matches. Germline CDR1 is SGHTA and CDR2 is FQGNSA. The CDR3 spans 16 residues. V is TRBV7-2 and J is TRBJ2-3; the match to TRBD2 covers 8 bases. This clonotype was sampled from an adult who received the AZD1222 COVID-19 vaccine. The source was peripheral blood, collected 28 days after the second AZD1222 dose. In nucleotides, the CDR3 is TGTGCCAGCAGCTTAGCGCACGGGGGGGCGGTAGATACGCAGTATTTT. Translation: CASSLAHGGAVDTQYF.